The 30 T cell receptor beta chains reported below all come from one sample, sequenced in a study of CD8 T cells in ankylosing spondylitis. Study-wide results and limits: Blood from ankylosing spondylitis patients appeared to carry a characteristic roughly 8-variant TCR beta motif.

TCRdb ran MiXCR on the 5' RACE reads and lists one entry per CDR3 protein. This table has 450,000 or so distinct CDR3 sequences, roughly 27% appearing once. Their antigen targets remain unknown. The specimen sequenced was blood, either unsorted or a sorted T cell fraction (not recorded which). These receptor sequences come from a male donor with ankylosing spondylitis.

The sample holds a few counts of this clonotype. The V and J genes are TRBV11-1 and TRBJ2-7, with 14 positions matching TRBD2. V lost 1 base and J lost 1; bases outside the gene matches: 9. Looked up from germline, CDR1 is SGHAT and CDR2 is FQDESV (reference sequence). The CDR3 loop spans 19 amino acids. This CDR3 reads CASSLDWTWTSGRSYEQYV. The CDR3 coding sequence is TGTGCCAGCAGCTTAGATTGGACATGGACTAGCGGGAGGTCCTACGAGCAGTACGTC.

This clonotype was seen repeatedly, ten times or more. The genes are TRBV5-1 and TRBJ2-2; D unclear. CDR1 SGHRS and CDR2 YFSETQ come from the germline V gene. Trimming removed 2 bases from V and 4 bases from J, with 9 bases in between. The CDR3 has 14 residues. The DNA for the CDR3 is TGCGCCAGCAGCTTCGCGGATCCCACCGGGGAGCTGTTTTTT. It is translated as CASSFADPTGELFF.

The table lists this clonotype with a few counts. The chain links TRBV29-1 to TRBJ2-1, with D uncertain. V lost 2 bases and J lost 2, with 16 bases in between. The germline gives CDR1 SQVTM, CDR2 ANQGSEA. This CDR3 region has 16 residues. CDR3 bases: TGCAGCGTTGAAACTATCGGCAGGAGAACCTACAATGAGCAGTTCTTC. Encoded protein: CSVETIGRRTYNEQFF.

This clonotype was detected a few times. The V call is TRBV20-1, the J call TRBJ1-2; D is unresolved. Per germline, CDR1 DFQATT and CDR2 SNEGSKA (reference sequence). Trimming took 1 base from V and 0 from J, leaving 6 bases between them. The CDR3 is 13 residues long. CDR3 in DNA: TGCAGTGCTAGAGGGGCAGCTAACTATGGCTACACCTTC. It specifies CSARGAANYGYTF.

In its sample, this clonotype was seen a few times. The chain carries TRBV20-1 and TRBJ1-6; D is undetermined. Germline lookup yields CDR1 DFQATT and CDR2 SNEGSKA (reference sequence). V lost 5 bases, J lost 0 bases, and 20 bases lay in between. The CDR3 sequence is 18 residues long. Here the CDR3 DNA reads TGCAGTGCTCCTCTTCTCGTCCCTTCGAGCTCCTATAATTCACCCCTCCACTTT. Its protein product is CSAPLLVPSSSYNSPLHF.

CDR3 loop: CSARGQRSGETQYF. The CDR3 region has the DNA TGCAGTGCCCGGGGACAACGTAGCGGGGAGACCCAGTACTTC. V usage is TRBV20-1 and J usage is TRBJ2-5; maybe TRBD2 (7 bases). Germline V gene data show CDR1 as DFQATT and CDR2 as SNEGSKA (reference sequence). This CDR3 is built from 14 residues. The ends were cut back, 6 bases at V and 5 bases at J, with 19 bases in the middle.

The V and J genes are TRBV7-2 and TRBJ1-2, with D unclear. This CDR3 spans 17 amino acids. The V and J ends lost 5 bases and 3 bases respectively, with 22 bases between them. Looked up from germline, CDR1 is SGHTA and CDR2 is FQGNSA. The CDR3: CASSSPGIFTGDYGYTF. Here the CDR3 DNA reads TGTGCCAGCAGCAGCCCCGGGATTTTCACCGGGGACTATGGCTACACCTTC. The full variable domain, in which reference TRBV7-2 and TRBJ1-2 provide the parts outside the CDR3, is GAGVSQSPSNKVTEKGKDVELRCDPISGHTALYWYRQSLGQGLEFLIYFQGNSAPDKSGLPSDRFSAERTGGSVSTLTIQRTQQEDSAVYLCASSSPGIFTGDYGYTFGSGTRLTVV.

This clonotype occurred many times. The gene calls are TRBV5-1 and TRBJ2-1; TRBD2 matches 11 bases. V lost 0 bases to trimming and J lost 7 bases; unmatched junction nucleotides: 3. The CDR3 has 15 residues. Germline lookup yields CDR1 SGHRS and CDR2 YFSETQ. CDR3 loop: CASSLELAGANEQFF. In DNA form, the CDR3 reads TGCGCCAGCAGCTTGGAACTAGCGGGAGCTAATGAGCAGTTCTTC.

This clonotype was seen more than once but under ten times. This chain joins TRBV6-5 and TRBJ1-1; 7 bases fit TRBD1. V lost 2 bases and J lost 1; bases outside the gene matches: 1. The CDR3 spans 14 residues. Germline CDR1 is MNHEY and CDR2 is SVGAGI. The CDR3: CASSYGTENTEAFF. CDR3 DNA sequence: TGTGCCAGCAGTTACGGGACAGAGAACACTGAAGCTTTCTTT.

This clonotype occurred a few times. This rearrangement joins TRBV27 to TRBJ1-5, with a tentative D call TRBD1 (6 bases). V shed 6 bases and J shed 2 bases, with 11 bases lying between them. CDR3 length: 14 residues. The germline gives CDR1 MNHEY, CDR2 SMNVEV (reference sequence). Here the CDR3 DNA reads TGTGCCAGCAGCCTGCCAGGGGGCAATCAGCCCCAGCATTTT. Amino acid sequence: CASSLPGGNQPQHF.

V is TRBV4-1 and J is TRBJ2-5; D is possibly TRBD1 (6 bases). Germline assignment: CDR1 MGHRA and CDR2 YSYEKL. Trimming pared 5 bases from V and 7 bases from J, leaving 26 bases between. CDR3 length equals 17 residues. CDR3 loop: CASSAAQTVGARGTQYF. CDR3 nucleotide sequence: TGCGCCAGCAGCGCGGCCCAGACCGTGGGGGCGAGGGGGACCCAGTACTTC.

This clonotype was counted between two and nine times. This CDR3 reads CATSVGGSRTEAFF. CDR3 nucleotides: TGTGCCACCAGTGTGGGGGGCTCTAGGACTGAAGCTTTCTTT. The chain carries TRBV24-1 and TRBJ1-1; TRBD1 might be the D (6 bases). There are 14 residues in the CDR3. The germline V and J ends were trimmed by 5 bases and 5 bases, with 14 bases remaining between them. Per germline, CDR1 KGHDR and CDR2 SFDVKD.

This clonotype occurred a few times. This chain's CDR3 is CSARLVGNEQFF. The CDR3 DNA reads TGCAGTGCCCGACTAGTTGGCAATGAGCAGTTCTTC. The chain links TRBV20-1 to TRBJ2-1; possible D gene TRBD2, 6 bases. There are 12 residues in the CDR3. V lost 6 bases and J 6 bases, leaving 12 bases between the germline ends. Per germline, CDR1 DFQATT and CDR2 SNEGSKA (reference sequence).

The V call is TRBV7-9, the J call TRBJ2-3; D ambiguous. CDR3 length: 14 residues. CDR1 and CDR2 (germline): SEHNR, FQNEAQ (reference sequence). V was shortened by 1 base and J by 2 bases, with 7 bases between the two germline ends. CDR3 DNA: TGTGCCAGCAGCTTAGACAGTAACACAGATACGCAGTATTTT. Translated: CASSLDSNTDTQYF.

This chain joins TRBV6-5 and TRBJ2-2, with D possibly called TRBD1 or TRBD2 (6 bases each). Germline V CDR1 and CDR2: MNHEY, SVGAGI. V lost 6 bases and J 6 bases, leaving 8 bases between the germline ends. The CDR3 covers 12 residues. CDR3 coding DNA: TGTGCCAGCAGAAGGGGGGCCGGGGAGCTGTTTTTT. This translates into CASRRGAGELFF.

This clonotype was picked up a small number of times. The chain combines TRBV15 with TRBJ1-2; 7 positions match TRBD1. Trimming cost V 2 bases and J 8 bases; bases outside gene matches: 5. Germline V gene lookup returns CDR1 LNHNV and CDR2 YYDKDF (reference sequence). This CDR3 comprises 13 residues. As DNA, the CDR3 is TGTGCCACCAGCAGACGCGGACAGGCGGGCTACACCTTC. Encoded protein: CATSRRGQAGYTF. Using reference TRBV15 and TRBJ1-2 for the parts outside the CDR3, the full variable domain is DAMVIQNPRYQVTQFGKPVTLSCSQTLNHNVMYWYQQKSSQAPKLLFHYYDKDFNNEADTPDNFQSRRPNTSFCFLDIRSPGLGDTAMYLCATSRRGQAGYTFGSGTRLTVV.

This clonotype was counted between two and nine times. An end of the junction does not agree with germline; a read error may underlie this. The chain couples TRBV20-1 to TRBJ2-5, with no clear D. Germline CDR1 reads DFQATT; CDR2 reads SNEGSKA (reference sequence). This CDR3 region has 13 residues. This chain's CDR3 is CRGLTRTQESQYF. As DNA, the CDR3 is TGCAGGGGATTGACCCGAACCCAAGAGTCCCAGTACTTC.

The V call is TRBV5-5, the J call TRBJ2-7; 11 bases are a match to TRBD1. V lost 3 bases and J lost 5; bases outside the gene matches: 4. Germline lookup yields CDR1 SGHKS and CDR2 YYEKEE (reference sequence). The CDR3 runs 14 residues. For the CDR3, the DNA is TGTGCCAGCAGCTACGGACAGGGGGCCCACGAGCAGTACTTC. Translated: CASSYGQGAHEQYF.

This clonotype was counted ten times or more. The chain employs TRBV4-2 and TRBJ1-1; D gene ambiguous. V gave up 1 base and J gave up 0 bases, with 9 bases separating them. Germline values: CDR1 LGHNA, CDR2 YNFKEQ. The CDR3 covers 15 residues. CDR3: CASSQVKQLNTEAFF. DNA of the CDR3: TGTGCCAGCAGCCAAGTAAAACAGTTGAACACTGAAGCTTTCTTT.

V is TRBV12-3 or TRBV12-4 and J is TRBJ2-1, with D maybe TRBD1 (6 bases). The ends were cut back, 5 bases at V and 7 bases at J, with 21 bases in the middle. CDR3 size: 16 residues. In DNA form, the CDR3 reads TGTGCCAGCAGTACCTCAACAGGGCTCCTCTGGAATGAGCAGTTCTTC. Residues: CASSTSTGLLWNEQFF.

Ten or more counts support this clonotype. The chain is built from TRBV5-1 and TRBJ2-2; the D gene is possibly TRBD1 (6 bases). Germline V lookup: CDR1 SGHRS, CDR2 YFSETQ. V was trimmed by 3 bases and J by 0 bases, leaving 9 bases between them. This CDR3 region has 15 residues. The CDR3 sequence: CASSSQGSNTGELFF. CDR3 coding DNA: TGCGCCAGCAGCTCCCAGGGGTCGAACACCGGGGAGCTGTTTTTT.

The gene calls are TRBV6-5 and TRBJ1-2; no clear D. The CDR3 spans 13 residues. Germline values: CDR1 MNHEY, CDR2 SVGAGI. Trimming cost V 4 bases and J 7 bases, with 13 bases left between them. CDR3 coding DNA: TGTGCCAGCAGTTCCCCGGGGTCGGCTGGCTACACCTTC. This gives the protein CASSSPGSAGYTF.

The rearrangement links TRBV20-1 to TRBJ2-5; TRBD2 is a possible D gene (5 bases). Germline loops: CDR1 DFQATT, CDR2 SNEGSKA (reference sequence). V lost 6 bases to trimming and J lost 5 bases, with 22 bases between them. This CDR3 is built from 15 residues. Here the CDR3 reads CSAGDTQGGMETQYF. The CDR3 region has the DNA TGCAGTGCAGGTGACACCCAAGGAGGCATGGAGACCCAGTACTTC.

V and J are TRBV12-3 or TRBV12-4 and TRBJ2-1; D is undetermined. The CDR3 is 13 residues long. V gave up 5 bases and J gave up 6 bases, with 11 bases separating them. CDR3 sequence reads: CASSPAQVNEQFF. The CDR3 DNA follows: TGTGCCAGCAGTCCGGCCCAGGTCAATGAGCAGTTCTTC.

This clonotype has more than one count but fewer than ten. The chain employs TRBV20-1 and TRBJ2-2; no reliable D call. Trimming stripped 6 bases from V and 2 bases from J, with 10 bases between. The CDR3 consists of 13 residues. Germline V CDR1 and CDR2: DFQATT, SNEGSKA (reference sequence). This CDR3 is CSAKDTNTGELFF. The CDR3 coding sequence is TGCAGTGCCAAAGACACAAACACCGGGGAGCTGTTTTTT.

A few counts support this clonotype. The chain joins TRBV7-8 to TRBJ1-2, with D unresolved. This CDR3 is built from 15 residues. Trimming shortened V by 5 bases and J by 5 bases, and 18 bases separated the two germline ends. Germline V CDR1 and CDR2: SGHVS, FQNEAQ. The CDR3, as DNA: TGTGCCAGCAGCCCTCGCGGTGCTTCGGGGTATGGCTACACCTTC. Amino acid sequence: CASSPRGASGYGYTF.

The V call is TRBV20-1, the J call TRBJ2-7; D may be TRBD1 (6 bases). There are 15 residues in the CDR3. Germline V CDR1 and CDR2: DFQATT, SNEGSKA (reference sequence). V was shortened by 0 bases and J by 0 bases, with 12 bases between the two germline ends. CDR3 bases: TGCAGTGCTAGAGATCGAGCAGGGGCCTCCTACGAGCAGTACTTC. The encoded protein is CSARDRAGASYEQYF.

This chain connects TRBV7-8 to TRBJ2-1; 16 nucleotides agree with TRBD2. With 5 bases clipped from V and 3 bases from J, the junction kept 10 bases outside the gene matches. Germline assignment: CDR1 SGHVS and CDR2 FQNEAQ. This CDR3 comprises 19 residues. CDR3 region: CASSRAGTSGRASYNEQFF. The CDR3 DNA sequence: TGTGCCAGCAGCCGAGCCGGGACTAGCGGGAGGGCAAGCTACAATGAGCAGTTCTTC.

V is TRBV2 and J is TRBJ1-6, with D perhaps matching TRBD1 (6 bases). The V gene lost 6 bases and the J gene lost 3 bases, with 12 bases spanning the gap. The CDR3 has 15 amino acids. The germline CDR1 and CDR2 sequences are SNHLY and FYNNEI. The CDR3 loop is CASREQGFYNSPLHF. CDR3 DNA: TGTGCCAGCAGAGAACAGGGTTTCTATAATTCACCCCTCCACTTT.

The table lists this clonotype with a few counts. The chain carries TRBV29-1 and TRBJ2-1, with TRBD2 identical over 9 bases. The CDR3 consists of 14 residues. From germline, CDR1 is SQVTM and CDR2 ANQGSEA. With 7 bases clipped from V and 7 bases from J, the junction kept 11 bases outside the gene matches. The CDR3 loop is CSGGLAPRGNEQFF. DNA of the CDR3: TGCAGCGGGGGACTAGCTCCTAGGGGGAATGAGCAGTTCTTC.